Shown below are 26 T cell receptor beta chains from a single sample sequenced in a study of T cells in Graves' hyperthyroidism and ophthalmopathy. From RNA transcripts, TCR beta CDR3 regions were amplified. A first-round RT-PCR of the TCR CDR3 used the HTBI primer set. TCRdb called the multiplex PCR reads again in MiXCR, with one record for every CDR3 protein. Here the sample spans over 550,000 distinct CDR3 sequences, over 15% being singletons. Source material: blood. The receptors were sampled from a woman aged 18-29 years with Graves' hyperthyroidism.

In its sample, this clonotype was seen many times. The chain carries TRBV3-1 and TRBJ2-7, with 9 bases aligning to TRBD2. The CDR3 is 15 residues long. Germline V gene sequence: CDR1 LGHDT, CDR2 YNNKEL (reference sequence). J lost 3 bases, V lost 6 bases, and 9 bases had no gene match. CDR3 sequence reads: CASSPSGTANYEQYF. The CDR3 DNA follows: TGTGCCAGCAGTCCTAGCGGGACGGCGAACTACGAGCAGTACTTC.

This clonotype was picked up a small number of times. The V call is TRBV27, the J call TRBJ2-1; no firm D call. V lost 3 bases, J lost 4 bases, and 10 bases lay in between. Per the germline V gene, CDR1 is MNHEY and CDR2 is SMNVEV (reference sequence). The CDR3 spans 14 residues. The CDR3 loop is CASSFIGNYNEQFF. DNA for the CDR3: TGTGCCAGCAGTTTCATTGGGAATTACAATGAGCAGTTCTTC.

This clonotype was counted many times. The J gene is TRBJ2-5, the V gene TRBV2; 8 bases fit TRBD2. The CDR3 spans 15 residues. Germline V CDR1 and CDR2: SNHLY, FYNNEI. V shed 0 bases, J shed 1 base, and the junction held 1 base outside the gene matches. Here the CDR3 DNA reads TGTGCCAGCAGTGAAGCGCTAGCGGGCCAAGAGACCCAGTACTTC. Translating it yields CASSEALAGQETQYF.

This clonotype came up many times. This chain links TRBV12-3 or TRBV12-4 with TRBJ1-5, with a tentative D call TRBD1 (5 bases). The CDR3 has 16 amino acids. Trimming removed 4 bases from V and 1 base from J, with 14 bases in between. The CDR3 sequence: CASSSDPQGSNQPQHF. Written as DNA, the CDR3 is TGTGCCAGCAGTTCCGATCCGCAGGGAAGCAATCAGCCCCAGCATTTT.

This clonotype was recorded many times. The chain has TRBV7-6 and TRBJ2-1; 7 bases align to TRBD2. Germline V gene lookup returns CDR1 SGHVS and CDR2 FNYEAQ. The CDR3 covers 14 residues. V lost 8 bases to trimming and J lost 5 bases; unmatched junction nucleotides: 9. Written as DNA, the CDR3 is TGTGCCAGCGGAGTAAGCGGGACGCACAATGAGCAGTTCTTC. The encoded protein is CASGVSGTHNEQFF.

This clonotype was found a few times. The chain recombines TRBV20-1 with TRBJ2-2, with D possibly TRBD2 on 7 matching bases. Trimming cost V 6 bases and J 5 bases, with 16 bases left between them. The CDR3 sequence is 14 residues long. The V gene's germline CDR1 is DFQATT and CDR2 SNEGSKA (reference sequence). CDR3 residues: CSAPGGARTGELFF. The CDR3 DNA reads as TGCAGTGCCCCTGGGGGGGCGCGTACCGGGGAGCTGTTTTTT.

The table lists this clonotype with a few counts. This rearrangement joins TRBV7-6 to TRBJ2-5; 7 positions agree with TRBD2. Germline CDR1 reads SGHVS; CDR2 reads FNYEAQ. V trimming: 3 bases; J trimming: 2 bases; junction bases outside the gene matches: 6. The CDR3 covers 15 residues. The CDR3 region is CASSFMGGKQETQYF. The CDR3 DNA follows: TGTGCCAGCAGCTTTATGGGGGGGAAACAAGAGACCCAGTACTTC.

V usage is TRBV2 and J usage is TRBJ2-7, with TRBD1 matching 11 bases. Trimming removed 6 bases from V and 3 bases from J; junction bases left unmatched: 7. Germline CDR1 reads SNHLY; CDR2 reads FYNNEI. The CDR3 covers 15 residues. CDR3 DNA sequence: TGTGCCAGCAGCGAGGGGGGACAGGGGGGCTACGAGCAGTACTTC. This gives the protein CASSEGGQGGYEQYF.

This clonotype was seen repeatedly, ten times or more. This rearrangement joins TRBV11-3 to TRBJ2-1; 10 bases align to TRBD2. Germline V CDR1 and CDR2: SGHNT, YENEEA. The CDR3 sequence is 16 residues long. V dropped 2 bases and J dropped 8; count of bases not matched to a gene: 9. The CDR3 DNA follows: TGTGCCAGCAGCTTACATGGCCCGGGACTAGCGTATGAGCAGTTCTTC. Protein: CASSLHGPGLAYEQFF.

This rearrangement joins TRBV6-1 to TRBJ1-1; no reliable D call. There are 11 residues in the CDR3. V lost 6 bases, J lost 11 bases, and 13 bases lay in between. The germline V gene has CDR1 MNHNS and CDR2 SASEGT. CDR3 sequence: CASRGLLRAFF. The CDR3 nucleotides read TGTGCCAGCAGGGGGTTACTACGTGCTTTCTTT.

Ten or more counts support this clonotype. The chain employs TRBV12-3 or TRBV12-4 and TRBJ1-1; possible D gene TRBD1, 5 bases. V gave up 5 bases and J gave up 1 base, with 14 bases separating them. This CDR3 is built from 15 residues. The CDR3 DNA reads as TGTGCCAGCAGTCTCCCGGGACTCCCGAACACTGAAGCTTTCTTT. Translating it yields CASSLPGLPNTEAFF.

The rearrangement uses TRBV30 and TRBJ2-7; 7 nucleotides line up with TRBD1. Germline CDR1 and CDR2: GTSNPN and SVGIG (reference sequence). This CDR3 has 14 amino acids. After removal of 2 bases from V and 6 bases from J, the junction contained 10 bases not matched to a gene. CDR3 residues: CAWSRSDRSLEQYF. The CDR3 DNA follows: TGTGCCTGGAGTCGCTCGGACAGGTCTCTCGAGCAGTACTTC.

This chain uses TRBV20-1 with TRBJ1-2; 9 bases line up with TRBD1. The CDR3 runs to 17 residues. The V gene's germline CDR1 is DFQATT and CDR2 SNEGSKA (reference sequence). J was trimmed by 4 bases and V by 3 bases; bases with no gene match: 15. CDR3 region: CSASGPQALQGAYGYTF. CDR3 bases: TGCAGTGCTAGTGGGCCCCAAGCCTTACAGGGGGCCTATGGCTACACCTTC.

The chain joins TRBV9 to TRBJ2-6, with TRBD1 as a possible D gene (9 bases). CDR1 is SGDLS and CDR2 is YYNGEE in the germline V gene. Trimming removed 4 bases at V and 1 base at J, with 18 bases between. This CDR3 is built from 18 residues. The chain's CDR3 is CASSPGGDRASGANVLTF. CDR3 nucleotides: TGTGCCAGCAGCCCGGGGGGGGACAGGGCATCTGGGGCCAACGTCCTGACTTTC. Looking up the rest from reference TRBV9 and TRBJ2-6 gives the full variable domain: DSGVTQTPKHLITATGQRVTLRCSPRSGDLSVYWYQQSLDQGLQFLIQYYNGEERAKGNILERFSAQQFPDLHSELNLSSLELGDSALYFCASSPGGDRASGANVLTFGAGSRLTVL.

This clonotype was seen many times. The chain combines TRBV5-1 with TRBJ2-7; D not resolved. The V and J ends lost 4 bases and 6 bases respectively, with 11 bases between them. The CDR3 runs to 12 residues. Germline lookup yields CDR1 SGHRS and CDR2 YFSETQ. The CDR3: CASSQPGPEQYF. CDR3 nucleotide sequence: TGCGCCAGCAGCCAGCCCGGACCCGAGCAGTACTTC.

This clonotype was observed a handful of times. The V and J genes are TRBV2 and TRBJ2-5; 11 bases map to TRBD1. Germline V gives CDR1 SNHLY, CDR2 FYNNEI. The trim removed 6 bases at V and 5 bases at J, leaving 2 bases unmatched. The CDR3 runs to 13 residues. The CDR3 sequence is CASRDRGRETQYF. DNA for the CDR3: TGTGCCAGCAGGGACAGGGGGCGGGAGACCCAGTACTTC.

The chain has TRBV6-1 and TRBJ2-7; 9 positions agree with TRBD2. V shed 6 bases and J 3 bases; nucleotides not matched to a gene: 6. The CDR3 runs to 14 residues. CDR1 and CDR2 from the germline V gene are MNHNS and SASEGT. CDR3 nucleotide sequence: TGTGCCAGCAGGGCTAGCGGGACATTCTACGAGCAGTACTTC. Encoded protein: CASRASGTFYEQYF.

This clonotype was detected ten times or more. V and J are TRBV12-5 and TRBJ1-2, with 8 positions matching TRBD1. The V gene's germline CDR1 is LGHNT and CDR2 FRNRAP. This CDR3 is 13 amino acids long. With V trimmed by 9 bases and J by 3 bases, 6 bases remained unmatched. The CDR3 DNA reads as TGTGCTAGCCGCGGACAGGGCGACTATGGCTACACCTTC. Its translation: CASRGQGDYGYTF.

This clonotype showed up just a few times. The rearrangement links TRBV6-1 to TRBJ1-2; D remains ambiguous. There are 15 residues in the CDR3. Trimming took 3 bases from V and 4 from J, leaving 15 bases between them. Germline V gives CDR1 MNHNS, CDR2 SASEGT. This CDR3 reads CASSERVEAAYGYTF. The CDR3 bases are TGTGCCAGCAGTGAGCGGGTGGAGGCTGCCTATGGCTACACCTTC.

In its sample, this clonotype was seen many times. This chain links TRBV7-9 with TRBJ1-4, with 8 bases lining up with TRBD1. The CDR3 runs to 14 residues. Losses at the gene ends were 6 bases for V and 6 bases for J; bases not matched to a gene: 6. Germline V gives CDR1 SEHNR, CDR2 FQNEAQ (reference sequence). The CDR3 nucleotides are TGTGCCAGCAGTCCTTCGACAGGGGATGAAAAACTGTTTTTT. Residues: CASSPSTGDEKLFF.

The sample holds a few counts of this clonotype. The chain couples TRBV7-2 to TRBJ1-5, with D hard to call. The V and J ends lost 5 bases and 4 bases respectively, with 12 bases between them. CDR1 and CDR2 from the germline V gene are SGHTA and FQGNSA. The CDR3 consists of 14 residues. In DNA, the CDR3 is TGTGCCAGCAGCCCCGGCTACGGGAATCAGCCCCAGCATTTT. Translating it yields CASSPGYGNQPQHF.

This clonotype was seen repeatedly, ten times or more. The J gene is TRBJ2-1, the V gene TRBV27; 7 bases are shared with TRBD1. Per the germline V gene, CDR1 is MNHEY and CDR2 is SMNVEV (reference sequence). This CDR3 is built from 16 residues. Trimming at V came to 6 bases and at J to 9 bases, leaving 17 bases not matched to a gene. The CDR3 bases are TGTGCCAGCAGCCGCGAGGGGGCTTGGCGCGGTATTGAGCAGTTCTTC. Protein product: CASSREGAWRGIEQFF.

The chain carries TRBV27 and TRBJ1-4; 8 nucleotides match TRBD1. The length of the CDR3 is 14 residues. Trimming removed 5 bases from V and 6 bases from J; junction bases left unmatched: 5. In germline, CDR1 is MNHEY, CDR2 SMNVEV (reference sequence). CDR3 in DNA: TGTGCCAGCAGTACCCCAGGGGGCTATGAAAAACTGTTTTTT. This encodes CASSTPGGYEKLFF.

This chain connects TRBV4-1 to TRBJ1-6; D is ambiguous. The length of the CDR3 is 17 residues. Germline assignment: CDR1 MGHRA and CDR2 YSYEKL. With 5 bases removed from V and 1 base from J, the gap between germline ends came to 15 bases. DNA for the CDR3: TGCGCCAGCAGCTCCCTCGGGCGAGGGTCCTATAATTCACCCCTCCACTTT. Protein sequence: CASSSLGRGSYNSPLHF.

This clonotype was seen at least ten times. This chain uses TRBV10-3 with TRBJ2-7, with 10 bases lining up with TRBD1. Per the germline V gene, CDR1 is ENHRY and CDR2 is SYGVKD. The CDR3 sequence is 12 residues long. V lost 11 bases to trimming and J lost 7 bases; unmatched junction nucleotides: 8. CDR3 sequence reads: CAPRQGAGEQYF. CDR3 in DNA: TGTGCCCCCAGACAGGGGGCGGGGGAGCAGTACTTC.

J is TRBJ2-7 and V is TRBV3-1; either TRBD1 or TRBD2 may supply D (5 bases each). Germline V gene sequence: CDR1 LGHDT, CDR2 YNNKEL (reference sequence). The CDR3 loop spans 15 amino acids. Trimming removed 1 base from V and 0 bases from J, with 10 bases in between. The CDR3 coding sequence is TGTGCCAGCAGCCAAGGGTGGGACGCCTCCTACGAGCAGTACTTC. Translating it yields CASSQGWDASYEQYF.